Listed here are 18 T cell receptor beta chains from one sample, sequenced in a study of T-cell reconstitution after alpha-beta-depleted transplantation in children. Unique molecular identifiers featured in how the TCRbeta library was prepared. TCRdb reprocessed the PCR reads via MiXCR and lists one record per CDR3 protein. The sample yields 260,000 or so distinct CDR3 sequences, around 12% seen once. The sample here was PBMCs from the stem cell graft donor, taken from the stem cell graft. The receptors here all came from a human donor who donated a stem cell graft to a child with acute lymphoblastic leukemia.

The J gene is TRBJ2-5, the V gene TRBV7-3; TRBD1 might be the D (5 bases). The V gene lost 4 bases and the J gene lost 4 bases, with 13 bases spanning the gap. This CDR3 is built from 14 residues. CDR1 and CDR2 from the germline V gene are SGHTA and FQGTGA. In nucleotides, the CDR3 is TGTGCCAGCAGCTCCTCAGGGCCGGGAGAGACCCAGTACTTC. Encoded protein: CASSSSGPGETQYF.

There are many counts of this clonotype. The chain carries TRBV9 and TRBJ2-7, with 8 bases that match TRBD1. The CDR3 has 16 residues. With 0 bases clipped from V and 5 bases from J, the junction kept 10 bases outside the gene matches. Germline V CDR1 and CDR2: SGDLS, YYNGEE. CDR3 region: CASSVEWQGALDEQYF. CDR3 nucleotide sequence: TGTGCCAGCAGCGTAGAGTGGCAGGGGGCTCTGGACGAGCAGTACTTC.

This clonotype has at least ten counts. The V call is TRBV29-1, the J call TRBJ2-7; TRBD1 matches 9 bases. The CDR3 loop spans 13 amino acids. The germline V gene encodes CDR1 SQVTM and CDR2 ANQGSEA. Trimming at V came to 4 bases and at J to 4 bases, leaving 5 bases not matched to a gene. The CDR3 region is CSVVVDRGYEQYF. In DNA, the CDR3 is TGCAGCGTTGTGGTGGACAGGGGTTACGAGCAGTACTTC.

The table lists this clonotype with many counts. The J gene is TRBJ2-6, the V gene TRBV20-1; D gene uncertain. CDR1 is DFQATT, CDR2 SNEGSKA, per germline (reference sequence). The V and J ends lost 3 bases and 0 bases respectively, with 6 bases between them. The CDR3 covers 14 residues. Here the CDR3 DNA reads TGCAGTGCTAGCTCTACCTCTGGGGCCAACGTCCTGACTTTC. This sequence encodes CSASSTSGANVLTF.

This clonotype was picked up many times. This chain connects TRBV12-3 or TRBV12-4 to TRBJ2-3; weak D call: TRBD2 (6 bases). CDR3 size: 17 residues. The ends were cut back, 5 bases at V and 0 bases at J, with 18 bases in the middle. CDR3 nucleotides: TGTGCCAGCAGTCGGCCGGGACTCCGTGCTAGCACAGATACGCAGTATTTT. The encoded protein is CASSRPGLRASTDTQYF.

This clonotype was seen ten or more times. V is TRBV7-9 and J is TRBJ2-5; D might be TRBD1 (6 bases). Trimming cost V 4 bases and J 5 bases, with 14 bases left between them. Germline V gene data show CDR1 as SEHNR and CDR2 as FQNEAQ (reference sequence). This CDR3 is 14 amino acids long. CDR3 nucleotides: TGTGCCAGCAGCTACCTCGGACAGTCGGAGACCCAGTACTTC. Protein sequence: CASSYLGQSETQYF.

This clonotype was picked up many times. The CDR3 region is CASSPTGGSYEQYF. CDR3 sequence (DNA): TGCGCCAGCAGCCCCACCGGCGGCTCCTACGAGCAGTACTTC. The chain joins TRBV5-1 to TRBJ2-7, with no clear D. CDR3 length: 14 residues. V dropped 4 bases and J dropped 0 bases, with 11 bases sitting between them. Germline V gene sequence: CDR1 SGHRS, CDR2 YFSETQ.

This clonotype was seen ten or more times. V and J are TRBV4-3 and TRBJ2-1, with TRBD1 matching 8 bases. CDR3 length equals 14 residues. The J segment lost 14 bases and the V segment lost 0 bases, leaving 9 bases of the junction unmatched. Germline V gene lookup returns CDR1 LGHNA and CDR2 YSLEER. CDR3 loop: CASSQDTGGNTEFF. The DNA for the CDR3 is TGCGCCAGCAGCCAAGACACAGGGGGGAATACCGAGTTCTTC.

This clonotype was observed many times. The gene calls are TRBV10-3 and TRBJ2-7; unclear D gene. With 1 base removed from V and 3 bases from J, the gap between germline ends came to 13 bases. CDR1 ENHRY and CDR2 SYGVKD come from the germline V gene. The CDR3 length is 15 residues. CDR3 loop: CAISEFSLSDYEQYF. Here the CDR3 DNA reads TGTGCCATCAGTGAGTTCAGCTTATCCGACTACGAGCAGTACTTC.

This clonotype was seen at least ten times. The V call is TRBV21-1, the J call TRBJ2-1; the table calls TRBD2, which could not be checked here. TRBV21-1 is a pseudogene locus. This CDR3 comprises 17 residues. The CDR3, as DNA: TGTGCCAGCAGCAAACCTACTAGCGGGGGGGCAGTCAATGAGCAGTTCTTC. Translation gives CASSKPTSGGAVNEQFF.

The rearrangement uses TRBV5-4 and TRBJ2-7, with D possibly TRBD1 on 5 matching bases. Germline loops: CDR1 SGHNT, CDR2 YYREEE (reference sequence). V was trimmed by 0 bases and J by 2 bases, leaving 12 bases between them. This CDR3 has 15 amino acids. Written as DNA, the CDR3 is TGTGCCAGCAGCTTGGCCGCCGACAGAACCTACGAGCAGTACTTC. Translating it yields CASSLAADRTYEQYF.

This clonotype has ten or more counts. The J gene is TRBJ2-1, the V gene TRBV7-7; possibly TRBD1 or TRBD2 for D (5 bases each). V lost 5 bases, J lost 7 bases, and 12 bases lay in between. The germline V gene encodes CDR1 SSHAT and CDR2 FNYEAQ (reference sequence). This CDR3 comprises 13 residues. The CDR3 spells CASSLAGTNEQFF. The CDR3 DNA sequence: TGTGCCAGCAGCCTCGCAGGGACGAATGAGCAGTTCTTC.

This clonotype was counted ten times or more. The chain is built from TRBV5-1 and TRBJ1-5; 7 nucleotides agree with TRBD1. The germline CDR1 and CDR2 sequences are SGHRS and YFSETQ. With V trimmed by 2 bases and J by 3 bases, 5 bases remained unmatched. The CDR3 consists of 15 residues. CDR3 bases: TGCGCCAGCAGCTTCACAGGGGCTACCAATCAGCCCCAGCATTTT. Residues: CASSFTGATNQPQHF.

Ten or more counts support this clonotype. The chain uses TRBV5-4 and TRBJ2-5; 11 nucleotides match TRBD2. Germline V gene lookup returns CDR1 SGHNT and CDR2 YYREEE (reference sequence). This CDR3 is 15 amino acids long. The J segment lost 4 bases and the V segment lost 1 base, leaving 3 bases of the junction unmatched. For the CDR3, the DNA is TGTGCCAGCAGCTTGCGACTAGCGGGGAGAGAGACCCAGTACTTC. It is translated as CASSLRLAGRETQYF.

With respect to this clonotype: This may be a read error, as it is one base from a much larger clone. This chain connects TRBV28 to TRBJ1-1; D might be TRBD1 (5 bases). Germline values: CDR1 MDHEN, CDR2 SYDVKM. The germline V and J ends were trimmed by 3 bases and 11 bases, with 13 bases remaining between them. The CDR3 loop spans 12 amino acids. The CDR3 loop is CASSFADRLAFF. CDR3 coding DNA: TGTGCCAGCAGTTTTGCCGACAGACTGGCTTTCTTT.

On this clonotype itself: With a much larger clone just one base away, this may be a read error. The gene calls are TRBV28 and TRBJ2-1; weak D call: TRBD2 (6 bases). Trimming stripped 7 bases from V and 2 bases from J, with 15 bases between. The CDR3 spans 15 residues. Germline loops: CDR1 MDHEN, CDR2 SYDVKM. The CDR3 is CASISPPGAYNEQFF. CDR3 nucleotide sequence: TGTGCCAGCATAAGTCCGCCGGGGGCCTACAATGAGCAGTTCTTC.

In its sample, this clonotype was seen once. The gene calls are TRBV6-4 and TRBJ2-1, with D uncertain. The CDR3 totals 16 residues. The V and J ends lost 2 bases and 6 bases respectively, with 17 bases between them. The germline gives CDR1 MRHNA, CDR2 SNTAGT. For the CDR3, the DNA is TGTGCCAGCAGTGACCCTAACGCTGGCGGACGCAATGAGCAGTTCTTC. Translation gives CASSDPNAGGRNEQFF.

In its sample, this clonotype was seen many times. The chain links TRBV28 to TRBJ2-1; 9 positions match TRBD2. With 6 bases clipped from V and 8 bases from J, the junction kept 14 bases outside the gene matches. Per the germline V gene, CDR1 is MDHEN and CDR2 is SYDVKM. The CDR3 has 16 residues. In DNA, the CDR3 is TGTGCCAGCAGCCCTCGCCTGCGGGGGGGCGCGGATGAGCAGTTCTTC. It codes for CASSPRLRGGADEQFF.